The rows below give T cell receptor beta chains drawn from one sample of a study of T cell changes during pregnancy in multiple sclerosis. Only in-frame clones appear in the TCRdb table, and some are missing; sequencing was by immunoSEQ multiplex PCR. The data show around 80,000 clones, about 95% seen once. The sequencing here drew on peripheral blood, taken in the second trimester of pregnancy. Source of these receptors: a female donor with multiple sclerosis, enrolled in a pregnancy study. The CDR3 runs from the conserved cysteine through the conserved F or W. A D gene is named only where the DNA matches it firmly. Size is stated for part of the rows, as once, few or many counts, or as a class when the clone is expanded.

D gene: TRBD1; V gene: TRBV19; J gene: TRBJ2-5; clone size: NA; CDR3 protein: CASSIGDSQETQYF; CDR3 DNA: TGTGCCAGTAGTATAGGGGACAGTCAAGAGACCCAGTACTTC
D gene: NA; V gene: TRBV6-5; J gene: TRBJ1-6; clone size: once; CDR3 protein: CASRETDNSPLHF; CDR3 DNA: TGTGCCAGCAGAGAGACAGATAATTCACCCCTCCACTTT
D gene: NA; V gene: TRBV4-3; J gene: TRBJ1-1; clone size: once; CDR3 protein: CASSQDQENTEAFF; CDR3 DNA: TGCGCCAGCAGCCAAGATCAGGAGAACACTGAAGCTTTCTTT
D gene: TRBD2; V gene: TRBV28; J gene: TRBJ2-1; clone size: once; CDR3 protein: CASNSLGREGYYNEQFF; CDR3 DNA: TGTGCCAGCAATTCGCTGGGGCGGGAGGGATACTACAATGAGCAGTTCTTC
D gene: NA; V gene: TRBV19; J gene: TRBJ2-5; clone size: NA; CDR3 protein: CASSIAGWETQYF; CDR3 DNA: TGTGCCAGTAGTATAGCAGGATGGGAGACCCAGTACTTC
D gene: TRBD2; V gene: TRBV10-2; J gene: TRBJ2-1; clone size: NA; CDR3 protein: CASSVEREVYNEQFF; CDR3 DNA: TGCGCCAGCAGTGTTGAGCGGGAAGTCTACAATGAGCAGTTCTTC
D gene: NA; V gene: TRBV2; J gene: TRBJ1-2; clone size: NA; CDR3 protein: CASIGDWGAPGYTF; CDR3 DNA: TGTGCCAGCATAGGGGACTGGGGAGCTCCTGGCTACACCTTC
D gene: TRBD2; V gene: TRBV7-7; J gene: TRBJ2-4; clone size: NA; CDR3 protein: CASSPGTSGWGDIQYF; CDR3 DNA: TGTGCCAGCAGCCCAGGGACTAGTGGGTGGGGGGACATTCAGTACTTC
D gene: TRBD2; V gene: TRBV10-1; J gene: TRBJ2-3; clone size: NA; CDR3 protein: CASSEEGGGSTDTQYF; CDR3 DNA: TGCGCCAGCAGTGAGGAGGGCGGGGGATCCACCGATACGCAGTATTTT
D gene: TRBD2; V gene: TRBV10-1; J gene: TRBJ2-7; clone size: NA; CDR3 protein: CASSEGAGAVYEQYF; CDR3 DNA: TGCGCCAGCAGTGAGGGGGCGGGAGCGGTCTACGAGCAGTACTTC